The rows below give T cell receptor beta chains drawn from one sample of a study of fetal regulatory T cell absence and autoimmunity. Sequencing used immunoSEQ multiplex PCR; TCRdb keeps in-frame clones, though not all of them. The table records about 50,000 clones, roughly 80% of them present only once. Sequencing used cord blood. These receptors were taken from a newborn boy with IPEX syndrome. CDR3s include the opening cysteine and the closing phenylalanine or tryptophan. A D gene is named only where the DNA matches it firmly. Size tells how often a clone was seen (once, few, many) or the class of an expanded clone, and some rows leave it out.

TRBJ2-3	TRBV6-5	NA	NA	CASSMGSDTQYF	TGTGCCAGCTCCATGGGATCGGATACGCAGTATTTT
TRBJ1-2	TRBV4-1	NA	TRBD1	CASSQGRRQGFNGYTF	TGCGCCAGCAGCCAAGGGAGAAGACAGGGATTCAATGGCTACACCTTC
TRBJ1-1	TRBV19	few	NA	CASSLTDMNTEAFF	TGTGCCAGTAGCTTGACAGACATGAACACTGAAGCTTTCTTT
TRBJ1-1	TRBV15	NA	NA	CATSFHLSGGEAFF	TGTGCCACCAGCTTTCACCTGTCAGGTGGTGAAGCTTTCTTT
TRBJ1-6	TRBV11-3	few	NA	CASSPMEGANSPLHF	TGTGCCAGCAGCCCGATGGAAGGGGCAAATTCACCCCTCCACTTT
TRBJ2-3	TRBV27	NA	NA	CASSLSSTDTQYF	TGTGCCAGCAGTTTATCCAGCACAGATACGCAGTATTTT
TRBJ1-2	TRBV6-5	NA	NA	CATYTPEVHYGYTF	TGTGCCACCTACACCCCTGAGGTCCACTATGGCTACACCTTC
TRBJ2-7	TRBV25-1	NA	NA	CASSAGVSSYEQYF	TGTGCCAGCAGTGCAGGGGTTTCCTCCTACGAGCAGTACTTC
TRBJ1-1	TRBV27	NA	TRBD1	CASSPWTGGSEAFF	TGTGCCAGCAGTCCCTGGACAGGGGGTTCTGAAGCTTTCTTT
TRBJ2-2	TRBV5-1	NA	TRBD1	CASSLEGTGVTGELFF	TGCGCCAGCAGCTTGGAAGGCACAGGGGTCACCGGGGAGCTGTTTTTT
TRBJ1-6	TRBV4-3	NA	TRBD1	CASSHRQGTYNSPLHF	TGCGCCAGCAGCCATAGACAGGGGACTTATAATTCACCCCTCCACTTT